This T cell receptor (beta chain) was captured in a study of cytotoxic CD8 clonotypes in ibrutinib-treated CLL. For the study at large: The group held more than 10 relapsed/refractory and 15 treatment-naive patients, with under 18 IGHV unmutated.

TCRdb keeps only in-frame clones here, not all; method: immunoSEQ multiplex PCR. The data show roughly 220,000 clones, roughly 65% seen once. This specimen consisted of PBMCs, obtained after 12 months of ibrutinib treatment. The receptor's source is a human donor with chronic lymphocytic leukemia.

The CDR3 protein is CSVGAPGQGQIYGYTF. The DNA of the CDR3 is TGCAGCGTAGGCGCGCCGGGACAGGGACAGATCTATGGCTACACCTTC. The chain employs TRBV29-1 and TRBJ1-2, with TRBD1 matching over 9 bases. The CDR3 runs to 16 residues. V was pared by 6 bases and J by 4 bases, with 15 bases of the junction left unmatched. From germline, CDR1 is SQVTM and CDR2 ANQGSEA.